This T cell receptor beta chain is drawn from a study of T cells in Graves' hyperthyroidism and ophthalmopathy. Turning to the study itself: The initial diagnosis was the point when peripheral blood was collected, ahead of any treatment.

The investigators amplified TCR beta CDR3 regions from RNA transcripts. HTBI primers were employed in a first-round RT-PCR of the TCR CDR3. TCRdb passed the multiplex PCR reads through MiXCR, listing each CDR3 protein once. The sample includes a few hundred thousand distinct CDR3 sequences, around 14% of them seen just once. The definition of stable Graves' hyperthyroidism was no ophthalmopathy progression within 18 months. Patients aged 18 to 65 had newly diagnosed hyperthyroidism of under 2 months' duration. The CDR3 consists of 15 residues. Between the trimmed V and J ends, which lost 5 bases and 2 bases, there was a span of 12 bases. The germline CDR1 and CDR2 sequences are SEHNR and FQNEAQ (reference sequence). Study-level findings and limits: Within blood appeared most thyroid clonotypes that had expanded above 0.001.

This clonotype has only a few counts. Its antigen is unidentified. The rearrangement joins TRBV7-9 to TRBJ1-4; a weak D match, TRBD1 (6 bases). The sequence derives from a woman in her 30s with Graves' hyperthyroidism. The sample taken for sequencing was blood. CDR3 in amino acids: CASSTPGVTNEKLFF. The CDR3 DNA reads TGTGCCAGCAGCACCCCAGGGGTTACTAATGAAAAACTGTTTTTT.